The 7 T cell receptor beta chains below were found in one sample sequenced in a study of blood T cells in healthy people across ages. Using a J-beta primer mix together with a sample-barcoded 5' primer, a second PCR was run for roughly 7 to 11 cycles. From the 5' RACE reads, TCRdb called clonotypes with MiXCR, one entry per CDR3 protein. The data hold 1.5 million to 2 million distinct CDR3 sequences, with under 30% observed a single time. Sequenced: blood. Source of these receptors: a woman in her twenties or thirties in good health.

Comment on this clonotype: One base away lies a much larger clone, so this may be a sequencing read error. V gene TRBV24-1 combines with J gene TRBJ2-1, with a tentative D call TRBD2 (5 bases). V gave up 5 bases and J gave up 9 bases, with 22 bases separating them. CDR1 and CDR2 (germline): KGHDR, SFDVKD. CDR3 length equals 16 residues. The CDR3: CATSGRTKVKSSEQFF. CDR3 DNA: TGTGCCACCAGTGGGAGGACGAAAGTGAAGTCCAGTGAGCAGTTCTTC.

This clonotype has more than one count but fewer than ten. The chain is built from TRBV18 and TRBJ2-3, with D possibly being TRBD1 or TRBD2 (5 bases each). CDR1 KGHSH and CDR2 LQKENI come from the germline V gene. The CDR3 totals 16 residues. Trimming took off 6 bases at V and 4 bases at J, with 20 bases between the two ends. This CDR3 is CASSSGTRTRSDTQYF. Written as DNA, the CDR3 is TGTGCCAGCTCGTCCGGGACGAGAACCCGATCAGATACGCAGTATTTT.

The chain carries TRBV9 and TRBJ1-5; TRBD1 matches 8 bases. This CDR3 has 15 amino acids. Germline CDR1 is SGDLS and CDR2 is YYNGEE. V shed 2 bases, J shed 3 bases, and the junction held 4 bases outside the gene matches. In nucleotides, the CDR3 is TGTGCCAGCAGCGTGACAGGGGCCAACAATCAGCCCCAGCATTTT. Its protein product is CASSVTGANNQPQHF.

The chain carries TRBV12-3 or TRBV12-4 and TRBJ2-1; D is perhaps TRBD2 (5 bases). This CDR3 is built from 14 residues. V dropped 0 bases and J dropped 10 bases, with 13 bases sitting between them. DNA of the CDR3: TGTGCCAGCAGTTTAGCGCTGGACTCCTACGAGCAGTTCTTC. Translating it yields CASSLALDSYEQFF.

The chain has TRBV18 and TRBJ2-1; D may be TRBD2 (6 bases). This CDR3 contains 14 residues. With 0 bases removed from V and 7 bases from J, the gap between germline ends came to 10 bases. Per germline, CDR1 KGHSH and CDR2 LQKENI. The CDR3 nucleotides are TGTGCCAGCTCACCACCGGAGACTAGGAATGAGCAGTTCTTC. It is translated as CASSPPETRNEQFF.

The rearrangement uses TRBV14 and TRBJ2-4, with a possible D match to TRBD1 (6 bases). V was cut by 2 bases and J by 9 bases, with 11 bases left in between. In germline, CDR1 is SGHDN, CDR2 FVKESK. The CDR3 loop spans 13 amino acids. CDR3 sequence (DNA): TGTGCCAGCAGCCAAAGGGAAGGGGGCATTCAGTACTTC. Translated: CASSQREGGIQYF. Complete variable domain (other parts from reference TRBV14 and TRBJ2-4): EAGVTQFPSHSVIEKGQTVTLRCDPISGHDNLYWYRRVMGKEIKFLLHFVKESKQDESGMPNNRFLAERTGGTYSTLKVQPAELEDSGVYFCASSQREGGIQYFGAGTRLSVL.

V usage is TRBV7-9 and J usage is TRBJ1-4; 9 bases are shared with TRBD1. The germline V gene encodes CDR1 SEHNR and CDR2 FQNEAQ (reference sequence). The CDR3 contains 14 residues. The junction had 4 bases not matched to a gene; V was cut back by 4 bases and J by 7 bases. This CDR3 is CASSSGTGTEKLFF. CDR3 nucleotides: TGTGCCAGCAGCTCCGGGACAGGGACTGAAAAACTGTTTTTT.